The T cell receptor (beta chain) under discussion was sequenced for a study of blood T cell repertoires in COVID-19. Study summary: Samples of COVID-19 (acute and convalescent) were obtained from the United States, Italy and Spain. T cells, B-cell-depleted T cells, or PBMCs provided the cDNA or gDNA that served as material.

In its sample, this clone was seen once. Source study methods: Reference gene primer amplification in the assay estimated nucleated cell counts. This table comes from immunoSEQ multiplex PCR, and its TCRdb copy is limited to in-frame clones, with some not included. D and trimming come from the DNA, and the V and J calls and clone size come from that table. The data contain 150,000 to 200,000 clones, 70% to 90% of them singletons. The CDR3 covers 15 residues. The ends were cut back, 0 bases at V and 6 bases at J, with 14 bases in the middle. Per germline, CDR1 SGHRS and CDR2 YFSETQ. Input material: peripheral blood. The source is a man in his sixties with acute or convalescent COVID-19. The chain links TRBV5-1 to TRBJ2-3, with D perhaps TRBD2 (6 bases). The CDR3, as DNA: TGCGCCAGCAGCTTGGGAGGCGGGATTACGGATACGCAGTATTTT. This gives the protein CASSLGGGITDTQYF.